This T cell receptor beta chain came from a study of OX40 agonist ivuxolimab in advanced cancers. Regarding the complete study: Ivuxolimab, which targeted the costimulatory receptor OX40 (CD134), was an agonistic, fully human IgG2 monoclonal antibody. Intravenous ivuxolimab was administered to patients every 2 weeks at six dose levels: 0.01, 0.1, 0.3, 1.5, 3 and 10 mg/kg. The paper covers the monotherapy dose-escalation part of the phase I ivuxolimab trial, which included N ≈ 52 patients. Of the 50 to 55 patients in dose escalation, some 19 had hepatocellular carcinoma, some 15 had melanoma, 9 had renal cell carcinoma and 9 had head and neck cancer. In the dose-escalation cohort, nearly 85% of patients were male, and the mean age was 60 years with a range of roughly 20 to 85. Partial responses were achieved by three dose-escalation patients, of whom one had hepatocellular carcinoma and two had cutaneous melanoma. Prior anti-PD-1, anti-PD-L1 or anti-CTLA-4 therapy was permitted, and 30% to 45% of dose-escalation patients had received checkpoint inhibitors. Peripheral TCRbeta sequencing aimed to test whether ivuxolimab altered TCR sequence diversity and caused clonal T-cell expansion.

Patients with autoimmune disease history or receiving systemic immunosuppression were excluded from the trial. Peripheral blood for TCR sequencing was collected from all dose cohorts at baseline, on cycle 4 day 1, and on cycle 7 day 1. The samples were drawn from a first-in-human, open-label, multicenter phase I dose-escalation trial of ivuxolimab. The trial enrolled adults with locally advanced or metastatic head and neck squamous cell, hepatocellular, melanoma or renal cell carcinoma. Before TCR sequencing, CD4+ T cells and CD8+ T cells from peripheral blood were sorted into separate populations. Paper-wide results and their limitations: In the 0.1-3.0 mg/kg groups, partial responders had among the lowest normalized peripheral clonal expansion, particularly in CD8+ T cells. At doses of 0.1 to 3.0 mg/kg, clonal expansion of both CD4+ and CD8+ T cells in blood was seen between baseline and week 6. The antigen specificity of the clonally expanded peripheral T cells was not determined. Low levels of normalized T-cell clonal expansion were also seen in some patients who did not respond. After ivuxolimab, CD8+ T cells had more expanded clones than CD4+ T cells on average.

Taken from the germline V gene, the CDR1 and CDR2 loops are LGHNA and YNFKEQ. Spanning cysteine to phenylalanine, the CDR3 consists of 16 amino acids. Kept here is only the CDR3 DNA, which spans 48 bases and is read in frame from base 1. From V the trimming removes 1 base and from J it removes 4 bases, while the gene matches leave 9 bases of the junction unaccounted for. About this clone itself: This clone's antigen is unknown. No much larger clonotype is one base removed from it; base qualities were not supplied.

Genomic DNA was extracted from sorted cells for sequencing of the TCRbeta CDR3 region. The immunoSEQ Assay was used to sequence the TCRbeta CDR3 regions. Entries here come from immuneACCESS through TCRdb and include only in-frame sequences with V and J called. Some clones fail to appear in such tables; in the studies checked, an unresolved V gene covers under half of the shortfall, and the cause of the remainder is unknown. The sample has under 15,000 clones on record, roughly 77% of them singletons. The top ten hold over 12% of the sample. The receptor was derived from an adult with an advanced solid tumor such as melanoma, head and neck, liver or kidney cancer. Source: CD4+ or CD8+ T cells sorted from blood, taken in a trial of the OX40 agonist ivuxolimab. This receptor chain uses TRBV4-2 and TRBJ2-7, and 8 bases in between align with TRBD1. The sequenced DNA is TGTGCCAGCAGCCAAGTGGGTGACAGGGGTTTGTACGAGCAGTACTTC. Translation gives CASSQVGDRGLYEQYF.